These 18 T cell receptor beta chains were sequenced from one sample in a study of CD8 T cells in ankylosing spondylitis. Findings and limits, study-wide: Seemingly distinctive of ankylosing spondylitis blood was a TCR beta motif formed by eight highly homologous variants.

From the 5' RACE reads, TCRdb called clonotypes with MiXCR, one entry per CDR3 protein. The table includes 450,000 or so distinct CDR3 sequences, approximately 26% detected once. These receptors are not linked to any known antigen. Material: blood, either unsorted or a sorted T cell fraction (not recorded which). All receptors come from a male donor with ankylosing spondylitis.

This CDR3 reads CASSLTGLGTGELFF. The CDR3, as DNA: TGTGCCAGCAGTTTAACCGGGTTGGGCACCGGGGAGCTGTTTTTT. The chain recombines TRBV27 with TRBJ2-2, with D unresolved. Per germline, CDR1 MNHEY and CDR2 SMNVEV (reference sequence). There are 15 residues in the CDR3. V shed 2 bases and J shed 4 bases, with 11 bases lying between them.

This chain uses TRBV14 with TRBJ2-2; perhaps TRBD2 as D (5 bases). The V and J ends lost 0 bases and 5 bases respectively, with 13 bases between them. CDR1 and CDR2 (germline): SGHDN, FVKESK. This CDR3 contains 16 residues. For the CDR3, the DNA is TGTGCCAGCAGCCAAGAGTTAGGACTCTATACCGGGGAGCTGTTTTTT. Protein product: CASSQELGLYTGELFF.

This clonotype turned up a few times. This chain connects TRBV10-3 to TRBJ2-2; D is ambiguous. Germline lookup yields CDR1 ENHRY and CDR2 SYGVKD. V dropped 3 bases and J dropped 3 bases, with 11 bases sitting between them. The CDR3 has 15 amino acids. The CDR3 region has the DNA TGTGCCATCAGTGATGAGACGAGTGACACCGGGGAGCTGTTTTTT. Its translation: CAISDETSDTGELFF.

This clonotype was seen a handful of times. The rearrangement links TRBV15 to TRBJ2-7; TRBD1 agrees at 9 bases. Trimming removed 5 bases from V and 5 bases from J; junction bases left unmatched: 7. Germline V gene sequence: CDR1 LNHNV, CDR2 YYDKDF (reference sequence). CDR3 length: 14 amino acids. The CDR3 loop is CATSRGQGGDEQYF. CDR3 in DNA: TGTGCCACCAGCCGGGGACAGGGAGGCGACGAGCAGTACTTC.

The chain employs TRBV12-3 or TRBV12-4 and TRBJ1-3, with D hard to call. This CDR3 contains 14 residues. The V end was cut by 6 bases, the J end by 0 bases, with 9 bases between. The CDR3 protein is CASRAGDSGNTIYF. Here the CDR3 DNA reads TGTGCCAGCAGAGCCGGAGACTCTGGAAACACCATATATTTT.

The rearrangement uses TRBV24-1 and TRBJ1-2; the D gene is possibly TRBD1 (6 bases). The CDR3 extends over 12 amino acids. Trimming pared 7 bases from V and 6 bases from J, leaving 11 bases between. From germline, CDR1 is KGHDR and CDR2 SFDVKD. Written as DNA, the CDR3 is TGTGCCACCAGCCCGGACAGCAATGGCTACACCTTC. It specifies CATSPDSNGYTF.

This clonotype occurred a few times. The V and J genes are TRBV7-6 and TRBJ2-3; 9 bases agree with TRBD2. The J segment lost 1 base and the V segment lost 2 bases, leaving 4 bases of the junction unmatched. CDR3 length: 16 amino acids. The germline V gene has CDR1 SGHVS and CDR2 FNYEAQ. The CDR3 DNA reads as TGTGCCAGCAGCTTATTGACTAGCGGAGGCACAGATACGCAGTATTTT. Amino acids: CASSLLTSGGTDTQYF.

The CDR3 sequence: CASSFLGNPGEYF. In nucleotides, the CDR3 is TGTGCCAGCAGTTTTTTGGGCAACCCTGGGGAGTACTTC. The chain links TRBV12-3 or TRBV12-4 to TRBJ2-4; D is undetermined. V dropped 3 bases and J dropped 14 bases, with 17 bases sitting between them. The length of the CDR3 is 13 residues.

The chain couples TRBV7-9 to TRBJ2-7, with D possibly TRBD1 on 5 matching bases. CDR1 is SEHNR and CDR2 is FQNEAQ in the germline V gene (reference sequence). The CDR3 totals 12 residues. V was clipped by 4 bases and J by 5 bases, with 9 bases between them. The CDR3: CASSSKGDEQYV. In DNA, the CDR3 is TGTGCCAGCAGCTCAAAAGGGGACGAGCAGTACGTC.

As to this clonotype: This could be a read error, since a much larger clone is one nucleotide away. The V call is TRBV20-1, the J call TRBJ2-3; D uncertain. The CDR3 extends over 12 amino acids. V gave up 7 bases and J gave up 2 bases, with 10 bases separating them. In germline, CDR1 is DFQATT, CDR2 SNEGSKA (reference sequence). The CDR3 DNA follows: TGCAGTGATAGTGGCAACACAGATACGCAGTATTTT. This translates into CSDSGNTDTQYF.

This chain joins TRBV3-1 and TRBJ2-1; D ambiguous. Looked up from germline, CDR1 is LGHDT and CDR2 is YNNKEL (reference sequence). V dropped 4 bases and J dropped 9 bases, with 13 bases sitting between them. There are 13 residues in the CDR3. CDR3 protein: CASSPSTLREQFF. CDR3 nucleotides: TGTGCCAGCAGCCCGTCAACGCTCCGTGAGCAGTTCTTC.

This clonotype was counted between two and nine times. The gene calls are TRBV11-2 and TRBJ2-3; TRBD2 aligns across 9 bases. Germline assignment: CDR1 SGHAT and CDR2 FQNNGV. This CDR3 is built from 14 residues. V lost 6 bases, J lost 4 bases, and 5 bases stayed unmatched. CDR3 sequence (DNA): TGTGCCAGCAGAAAGGGACTAGCAGCAGATACGCAGTATTTT. Translating gives CASRKGLAADTQYF.

The J gene is TRBJ2-7, the V gene TRBV5-1; possible D gene TRBD2, 5 bases. V was trimmed by 0 bases and J by 12 bases, leaving 19 bases between them. The CDR3 consists of 14 residues. Per germline, CDR1 SGHRS and CDR2 YFSETQ. Here the CDR3 reads CASSLVGSGVGPYF. DNA for the CDR3: TGCGCCAGCAGCTTGGTGGGGTCCGGGGTCGGACCGTACTTC.

This clonotype was found a few times. The V and J genes are TRBV20-1 and TRBJ2-4; possibly TRBD1 or TRBD2 for D (5 bases each). Looked up from germline, CDR1 is DFQATT and CDR2 is SNEGSKA (reference sequence). This CDR3 has 14 amino acids. The V gene lost 2 bases and the J gene lost 3 bases, with 11 bases spanning the gap. Written as DNA, the CDR3 is TGCAGTGCTAGACTAGCTAGGGGCAAAAACATTCAGTACTTC. It encodes CSARLARGKNIQYF.

This clonotype showed up just a few times. This sequence joins TRBV12-3 or TRBV12-4 and TRBJ2-7; D may match TRBD1 or TRBD2 (6 bases each). The CDR3 loop spans 14 amino acids. V gave up 7 bases and J gave up 6 bases, with 19 bases separating them. The CDR3 sequence: CASTPGPEGGEQYV. CDR3 in DNA: TGTGCCAGCACCCCGGGCCCAGAGGGGGGCGAGCAGTACGTC.

The chain combines TRBV5-1 with TRBJ2-4; 8 positions match TRBD1. The CDR3 spans 15 residues. V was pared by 4 bases and J by 7 bases, with 10 bases of the junction left unmatched. Germline CDR1 and CDR2: SGHRS and YFSETQ. In nucleotides, the CDR3 is TGCGCCAGCAGCGCACAGGGGGGCTTAGGGAACATTCAGTACTTC. Its translation: CASSAQGGLGNIQYF.

The V gene is TRBV12-3 or TRBV12-4, the J gene TRBJ1-2; a weak D match, TRBD1 (5 bases). Trimming pared 3 bases from V and 14 bases from J, leaving 16 bases between. The CDR3 has 12 residues. CDR3 DNA sequence: TGTGCCAGCAGTTTCGCTGGGGGTCCAAGGACCTTC. Translated: CASSFAGGPRTF.

The chain couples TRBV27 to TRBJ2-1; 12 bases are shared with TRBD2. Trimming took 3 bases from V and 6 from J; bases not matched to a gene: 6. Germline values: CDR1 MNHEY, CDR2 SMNVEV (reference sequence). The CDR3 contains 16 residues. The CDR3 DNA sequence: TGTGCCAGCAGTTTGAGTCTAGCGGGAGGGCCCAATGAGCAGTTCTTC. Residues: CASSLSLAGGPNEQFF.